The 22 T cell receptor beta chains below were found in one sample sequenced in a study of identifying expanded T cells in peripheral blood. Data came from immunoSEQ multiplex PCR; TCRdb stores just in-frame clones and leaves some out. The sample carries 100,000 to 150,000 clones, about 88% recorded once. Sequenced sample: blood. The receptors originated from a person aged 18-70 years in good health.

The chain joins TRBV19 to TRBJ2-2; 14 nucleotides match TRBD2. The germline V gene encodes CDR1 LNHDA and CDR2 SQIVND (reference sequence). Trimming removed 3 bases from V and 1 base from J; junction bases left unmatched: 7. This CDR3 comprises 19 residues. CDR3 sequence reads: CASSMRTSGRWGNTGELFF. DNA for the CDR3: TGTGCCAGTAGTATGCGGACTAGCGGGAGGTGGGGGAACACCGGGGAGCTGTTTTTT.

V is TRBV7-9 and J is TRBJ2-1; 9 bases fit TRBD2. V shed 4 bases and J 6 bases; nucleotides not matched to a gene: 7. The length of the CDR3 is 15 residues. Germline V gene sequence: CDR1 SEHNR, CDR2 FQNEAQ (reference sequence). CDR3 DNA sequence: TGTGCCAGCAGCTCCATAGCGGGGGTACCCAATGAGCAGTTCTTC. Translating gives CASSSIAGVPNEQFF. The full variable domain, its missing parts supplied by reference TRBV7-9 and TRBJ2-1, is DTGVSQNPRHKITKRGQNVTFRCDPISEHNRLYWYRQTLGQGPEFLTYFQNEAQLEKSRLLSDRFSAERPKGSFSTLEIQRTEQGDSAMYLCASSSIAGVPNEQFFGPGTRLTVL.

This CDR3 is CASSLTPPLHF. In DNA form, the CDR3 reads TGTGCCAGCAGTCTAACTCCACCCCTCCACTTT. This chain connects TRBV2 to TRBJ1-6; D not resolved. V lost 5 bases and J lost 11, with 7 bases in between. The length of the CDR3 is 11 residues. The germline gives CDR1 SNHLY, CDR2 FYNNEI.

This clone occurred a few times. This chain links TRBV5-1 with TRBJ1-2; D is unclear. This CDR3 region has 11 residues. CDR1 and CDR2 from the germline V gene are SGHRS and YFSETQ. V lost 4 bases and J 7 bases, leaving 8 bases between the germline ends. The CDR3 reads CASSGPPGYTF. In nucleotides, the CDR3 is TGCGCCAGCAGCGGCCCGCCTGGCTACACCTTC.

The chain uses TRBV7-9 and TRBJ2-7, with 10 bases lining up with TRBD1. The CDR3 is 15 amino acids. CDR1 and CDR2 from the germline V gene are SEHNR and FQNEAQ (reference sequence). J lost 4 bases, V lost 2 bases, and 5 bases had no gene match. This CDR3 is CASSLTGQGGYEQYF. CDR3 coding DNA: TGTGCCAGCAGCTTAACAGGACAGGGGGGTTACGAGCAGTACTTC.

The gene calls are TRBV28 and TRBJ2-7, with TRBD2 identical over 7 bases. CDR3 size: 12 residues. The ends lost 10 bases at V and 0 bases at J; junction bases unmatched: 3. Germline-derived CDR1 and CDR2 are MDHEN and SYDVKM. This CDR3 reads CATGGSSYEQYF. The CDR3 DNA reads TGTGCCACCGGGGGGAGCTCCTACGAGCAGTACTTC. The full variable domain, completed using reference TRBV28 and TRBJ2-7, is DVKVTQSSRYLVKRTGEKVFLECVQDMDHENMFWYRQDPGLGLRLIYFSYDVKMKEKGDIPEGYSVSREKKERFSLILESASTNQTSMYLCATGGSSYEQYFGPGTRLTVT.

V and J are TRBV19 and TRBJ2-7; no firm D call. Germline CDR1 is LNHDA and CDR2 is SQIVND (reference sequence). Trimming removed 1 base at V and 0 bases at J, with 10 bases between. The CDR3 totals 15 residues. CDR3 region: CASSIGGHLSYEQYF. In nucleotides, the CDR3 is TGTGCCAGTAGTATAGGAGGTCACCTCTCCTACGAGCAGTACTTC.

CDR3 DNA: TGTGCCAGCAGACAGGGGTACAAATCACGATTCACAGATACGCAGTATTTT. This gives the protein CASRQGYKSRFTDTQYF. The rearrangement joins TRBV28 to TRBJ2-3, with 7 bases that match TRBD1. This CDR3 comprises 17 residues. The J segment lost 2 bases and the V segment lost 6 bases, leaving 14 bases of the junction unmatched. Germline V lookup: CDR1 MDHEN, CDR2 SYDVKM.

This clone was seen only once. The chain recombines TRBV4-2 with TRBJ1-1; 8 nucleotides line up with TRBD1. Trimming removed 0 bases from V and 2 bases from J; junction bases left unmatched: 2. Germline V gives CDR1 LGHNA, CDR2 YNFKEQ. The CDR3 runs to 15 residues. The CDR3 is CASSQEGQGNTEAFF. CDR3 in DNA: TGTGCCAGCAGCCAAGAAGGACAGGGTAACACTGAAGCTTTCTTT.

The CDR3 loop is CASAETYEQYF. CDR3 nucleotide sequence: TGTGCCAGTGCGGAGACCTACGAGCAGTACTTC. This chain links TRBV7-9 with TRBJ2-7; D gene uncertain. V lost 9 bases, J lost 2 bases, and 8 bases lay in between. The CDR3 sequence is 11 residues long. The germline V gene encodes CDR1 SEHNR and CDR2 FQNEAQ (reference sequence).

Note on this clone: Other DNA sequences in the same sample also yield this CDR3. This rearrangement joins TRBV11-3 to TRBJ1-1; D call uncertain. The CDR3 is 13 amino acids. Germline CDR1 reads SGHNT; CDR2 reads YENEEA. V lost 2 bases, J lost 1 base, and 5 bases lay in between. CDR3 region: CASSLTGNTEAFF. The CDR3 region has the DNA TGTGCCAGCAGCTTAACCGGGAACACTGAAGCTTTCTTT.

J is TRBJ1-4 and V is TRBV2; 7 nucleotides match TRBD1. Germline CDR1 SNHLY, CDR2 FYNNEI. CDR3 length: 15 amino acids. V dropped 3 bases and J dropped 4; count of bases not matched to a gene: 5. Here the CDR3 reads CASSEGQNINEKLFF. CDR3 DNA: TGTGCCAGCAGTGAGGGACAGAACATTAATGAAAAACTGTTTTTT.

The chain couples TRBV7-3 to TRBJ2-3, with 11 bases identical to TRBD2. In germline, CDR1 is SGHTA, CDR2 FQGTGA. The V segment lost 5 bases and the J segment 4 bases; nucleotides outside the gene matches: 2. The CDR3 covers 14 residues. In DNA form, the CDR3 reads TGTGCCAGCAGCAGACTAGCGGGGTCAGATACGCAGTATTTT. This encodes CASSRLAGSDTQYF.

V is TRBV7-7 and J is TRBJ2-5; D possibly uses TRBD1 or TRBD2 (5 bases each). Trimming took off 1 base at V and 4 bases at J, with 13 bases between the two ends. The CDR3 totals 15 residues. Germline loops: CDR1 SSHAT, CDR2 FNYEAQ (reference sequence). The CDR3 DNA reads as TGTGCCAGCAGCTTAGTCGGGGCGACGGGAGAGACCCAGTACTTC. This codes for CASSLVGATGETQYF.

In this sample, this clone turned up a few times. The chain employs TRBV15 and TRBJ1-5, with D maybe TRBD1 (6 bases). Germline assignment: CDR1 LNHNV and CDR2 YYDKDF (reference sequence). V dropped 4 bases and J dropped 1 base, with 11 bases sitting between them. The CDR3 is 15 amino acids. In DNA, the CDR3 is TGTGCCACCAGCACTAGAGGGGGGAGCAATCAGCCCCAGCATTTT. It codes for CATSTRGGSNQPQHF.

The chain employs TRBV7-3 and TRBJ2-3, with D maybe TRBD1 (5 bases). From germline, CDR1 is SGHTA and CDR2 FQGTGA. This CDR3 region has 13 residues. The V gene lost 2 bases and the J gene lost 5 bases, with 8 bases spanning the gap. DNA of the CDR3: TGTGCCAGCAGCTTATCGCAGGGAGATACGCAGTATTTT. This codes for CASSLSQGDTQYF.

The rearrangement links TRBV7-2 to TRBJ1-2; D remains unclear. The CDR3 contains 12 residues. The germline V gene has CDR1 SGHTA and CDR2 FQGNSA. The V and J ends lost 0 bases and 5 bases respectively, with 4 bases between them. The CDR3 nucleotides read TGTGCCAGCAGCTTAGCCCATTATGGCTACACCTTC. Protein: CASSLAHYGYTF.

This chain uses TRBV7-2 with TRBJ2-7, with 7 positions matching TRBD2. V trimming: 6 bases; J trimming: 3 bases; junction bases outside the gene matches: 5. The CDR3 length is 13 residues. Germline V lookup: CDR1 SGHTA, CDR2 FQGNSA. CDR3 region: CASRWEGNYEQYF. CDR3 bases: TGTGCCAGCAGGTGGGAGGGCAACTACGAGCAGTACTTC.

The rearrangement links TRBV30 to TRBJ1-1; 9 nucleotides agree with TRBD1. V shed 5 bases, J shed 4 bases, and the junction held 2 bases outside the gene matches. The CDR3 runs to 12 residues. Germline V gene data show CDR1 as GTSNPN and CDR2 as SVGIG (reference sequence). The CDR3 DNA follows: TGTGCCTGGGACAGGGGGGGCACTGAAGCTTTCTTT. This sequence encodes CAWDRGGTEAFF.

This chain connects TRBV7-3 to TRBJ2-7; 9 bases line up with TRBD1. The CDR3 is made up of 15 amino acids. Germline V CDR1 and CDR2: SGHTA, FQGTGA. With 6 bases clipped from V and 6 bases from J, the junction kept 12 bases outside the gene matches. CDR3 in DNA: TGTGCCAGCAGTCTCGGGGACAGGGAGATTAGCGAGCAGTACTTC. This translates into CASSLGDREISEQYF.

V gene TRBV21-1 combines with J gene TRBJ2-1; the table calls TRBD2, which could not be checked here. TRBV21-1 is assigned pseudogene status. The length of the CDR3 is 12 residues. The CDR3 reads CATRRPPPEQFF. CDR3 nucleotide sequence: TGTGCCACCAGGAGGCCCCCCCCTGAGCAGTTCTTC.

Written as DNA, the CDR3 is TGTGCCAGCAGCCCCGCCCTGGGGGAAATCTCTGGAAACACCATATATTTT. Translating it yields CASSPALGEISGNTIYF. This sequence joins TRBV9 and TRBJ1-3; possible D gene TRBD1, 5 bases. Trimming shortened V by 4 bases and J by 0 bases, and 17 bases separated the two germline ends. CDR3 length: 17 residues. Germline V lookup: CDR1 SGDLS, CDR2 YYNGEE.